Presented here are 28 T cell receptor beta chains from one specimen sequenced in a study of prognosis after radiotherapy for stage I lung cancer. Amplicons of TCR beta CDR3 were generated from genomic DNA by two-round multiplex PCR. Amplification during the initial PCR round employed primers specific to each TRBV and TRBJ gene. TCRdb re-called the multiplex PCR reads with MiXCR, one entry per CDR3 protein. The top ten hold approximately 8.3% of the sample, which has around 63,000 distinct CDR3 sequences, about a quarter seen once. Sample: PBMCs, taken before or after stereotactic body radiation therapy (not recorded which). These receptor sequences come from a donor aged 50 or older with non-small cell lung cancer.

This clonotype was observed at least ten times. This rearrangement joins TRBV3-1 to TRBJ2-7; 11 bases align to TRBD1. Per the germline V gene, CDR1 is LGHDT and CDR2 is YNNKEL (reference sequence). This CDR3 has 15 amino acids. V shed 4 bases, J shed 7 bases, and the junction held 9 bases outside the gene matches. This CDR3 reads CASSLPGTGGREQYF. CDR3 nucleotides: TGTGCCAGCAGCCTTCCCGGGACAGGGGGAAGGGAGCAGTACTTC.

There are many counts of this clonotype. The chain couples TRBV6-1 to TRBJ1-2; no definite D call. Trimming stripped 7 bases from V and 4 bases from J, with 10 bases between. The CDR3 covers 12 residues. Per germline, CDR1 MNHNS and CDR2 SASEGT. The DNA for the CDR3 is TGTGCCAGCATCCGAGGTTTCTATGGCTACACCTTC. Translation gives CASIRGFYGYTF.

This clonotype has a count of ten or more. CDR3 DNA sequence: TGTGCCAGCAGTCCCGCGGGGGGCCACTACGAGCAGTACTTC. Its translation is CASSPAGGHYEQYF. The chain combines TRBV7-2 with TRBJ2-7; 8 bases agree with TRBD2. The CDR3 is made up of 14 amino acids. V shed 6 bases, J shed 3 bases, and the junction held 7 bases outside the gene matches. CDR1 and CDR2 from the germline V gene are SGHTA and FQGNSA.

This clonotype was observed at least ten times. The CDR3 nucleotides are TGCAGTGCTAATAGCGGGGGGGGGGCAGATACGCAGTATTTT. Amino acid sequence: CSANSGGGADTQYF. The J gene is TRBJ2-3, the V gene TRBV20-1; 11 positions agree with TRBD2. J was trimmed by 4 bases and V by 4 bases; bases with no gene match: 4. The V gene's germline CDR1 is DFQATT and CDR2 SNEGSKA (reference sequence). The CDR3 extends over 14 amino acids.

In this sample, this clonotype turned up many times. The chain couples TRBV29-1 to TRBJ2-5; D is unresolved. Looked up from germline, CDR1 is SQVTM and CDR2 is ANQGSEA. Trimming cost V 3 bases and J 0 bases, with 5 bases left between them. The CDR3 extends over 12 amino acids. CDR3 amino acids: CSVERYQETQYF. The CDR3 nucleotides are TGCAGCGTTGAGAGGTACCAAGAGACCCAGTACTTC. The whole variable domain, remainder taken from reference TRBV29-1 and TRBJ2-5, is SAVISQKPSRDICQRGTSLTIQCQVDSQVTMMFWYRQQPGQSLTLIATANQGSEATYESGFVIDKFPISRPNLTFSTLTVSNMSPEDSSIYLCSVERYQETQYFGPGTRLLVL.

This clonotype was counted at least ten times. The CDR3 is CATSDLTDQPQHF. In DNA, the CDR3 is TGTGCCACCAGTGATTTAACAGATCAGCCCCAGCATTTT. This chain links TRBV24-1 with TRBJ1-5; no clear D gene. V was pared by 1 base and J by 5 bases, with 5 bases between. The CDR3 is 13 residues long. Germline V lookup: CDR1 KGHDR, CDR2 SFDVKD.

The sample holds many counts of this clonotype. The J gene is TRBJ1-6, the V gene TRBV25-1; D is unresolved. Per the germline V gene, CDR1 is MGHDK and CDR2 is SYGVNS. The germline V and J ends were trimmed by 5 bases and 4 bases, with 9 bases remaining between them. The CDR3 has 14 residues. The CDR3 is CASSRSQYNSPLHF. As DNA, the CDR3 is TGTGCCAGCAGTCGAAGTCAATATAATTCACCCCTCCACTTT.

Notes on this clonotype: Just one base apart from a much larger clone, this may be a read error. As DNA, the CDR3 is TGCGCCAGCAGAAGCGGGACTGCAAGGCAGTATTTT. Translation gives CASRSGTARQYF. The chain has TRBV4-3 and TRBJ2-3; 7 positions agree with TRBD2. V was clipped by 6 bases and J by 11 bases; unmatched bases: 8. Germline V lookup: CDR1 LGHNA, CDR2 YSLEER. CDR3 length: 12 amino acids.

There are many counts of this clonotype. The V call is TRBV12-3 or TRBV12-4, the J call TRBJ2-3; the match to TRBD2 covers 10 bases. The CDR3 consists of 16 residues. V gave up 3 bases and J gave up 2 bases; unmatched junction bases: 5. The CDR3: CASSFRLAGDTDTQYF. CDR3 nucleotide sequence: TGTGCCAGCAGTTTTAGGCTAGCGGGGGACACAGATACGCAGTATTTT.

This chain links TRBV6-2 or TRBV6-3 with TRBJ2-3, with D possibly being TRBD1 (6 bases). The CDR3 has 15 amino acids. Germline lookup yields CDR1 MNHEY and CDR2 SVGEGT. The V and J ends lost 6 bases and 4 bases respectively, with 17 bases between them. The CDR3 bases are TGTGCCAGCAGCTCCTACAGGGTGGTCGCAGATACGCAGTATTTT. This sequence encodes CASSSYRVVADTQYF.

This clonotype was recorded many times. The chain has TRBV5-1 and TRBJ1-5; D unclear. The CDR3 length is 16 residues. Germline V gives CDR1 SGHRS, CDR2 YFSETQ. V lost 0 bases and J 9 bases, leaving 19 bases between the germline ends. DNA for the CDR3: TGCGCCAGCAGCTTGGGGCGCCCAAATGGGGATCCGCCCCAGCATTTT. Translating it yields CASSLGRPNGDPPQHF.

This clonotype was detected many times. The chain joins TRBV6-2 or TRBV6-3 to TRBJ2-7; TRBD2 aligns across 8 bases. The V gene's germline CDR1 is MNHEY and CDR2 SVGEGT. J was trimmed by 3 bases and V by 7 bases; bases with no gene match: 11. This CDR3 is built from 15 residues. In DNA form, the CDR3 reads TGTGCCAGCACCTCCGGGGCGGGGGGTTTCTACGAGCAGTACTTC. It codes for CASTSGAGGFYEQYF.

This clonotype was seen ten or more times. The V call is TRBV4-1, the J call TRBJ1-3; 7 bases line up with TRBD1. Germline CDR1 reads MGHRA; CDR2 reads YSYEKL. CDR3 length: 16 residues. The junction had 4 bases not matched to a gene; V was cut back by 1 base and J by 1 base. The CDR3 nucleotides read TGCGCCAGCAGCCAAGGGAACAGGGGTTCTGGAAACACCATATATTTT. Protein product: CASSQGNRGSGNTIYF.

There are many counts of this clonotype. The chain employs TRBV6-2 or TRBV6-3 and TRBJ1-5; a possible D gene is TRBD1 (6 bases). CDR1 MNHEY and CDR2 SVGEGT come from the germline V gene. This CDR3 has 15 amino acids. V lost 6 bases, J lost 2 bases, and 14 bases lay in between. DNA of the CDR3: TGTGCCAGCAGACCTACAGGGACTGGCAATCAGCCCCAGCATTTT. This encodes CASRPTGTGNQPQHF.

This clonotype was found many times. This sequence joins TRBV3-1 and TRBJ2-3; a weak D match, TRBD2 (5 bases). This CDR3 is 15 amino acids long. Looked up from germline, CDR1 is LGHDT and CDR2 is YNNKEL (reference sequence). The ends were cut back, 0 bases at V and 4 bases at J, with 11 bases in the middle. Written as DNA, the CDR3 is TGTGCCAGCAGCCAAGATCCTGCGCGGGCAGATACGCAGTATTTT. Residues: CASSQDPARADTQYF.

On this clonotype: Given a far larger clone just one base away, this is likely a sequencing read error. The V call is TRBV6-5, the J call TRBJ1-5, with D maybe TRBD1 (5 bases). In germline, CDR1 is MNHEY, CDR2 SVGAGI. CDR3 length: 14 residues. Here the CDR3 reads CASRLMTANQHQHF. The CDR3 coding sequence is TGTGCCAGCAGACTAATGACAGCCAATCAGCACCAGCATTTT.

The table lists this clonotype with many counts. V and J are TRBV7-9 and TRBJ1-4; D is ambiguous. The germline gives CDR1 SEHNR, CDR2 FQNEAQ (reference sequence). Trimming pared 3 bases from V and 5 bases from J, leaving 7 bases between. This CDR3 contains 13 residues. The CDR3 coding sequence is TGTGCCAGCAGCTTTTACGAAAATGAAAAACTGTTTTTT. Protein product: CASSFYENEKLFF.

Comments on this clonotype: A much larger clone lies a single base off, so this may be a read error. The chain carries TRBV7-2 and TRBJ1-2; tentative D call: TRBD1 (6 bases). The CDR3 totals 16 residues. Germline V lookup: CDR1 SGHTA, CDR2 FQGNSA. The CDR3 DNA reads as TGTGTCAGCAGCGCCATAGAGGGGGAGGGGATGGGGGGCTACACCTTC. It encodes CVSSAIEGEGMGGYTF.

The chain couples TRBV5-8 to TRBJ2-5; D remains unclear. V shed 5 bases and J shed 5 bases, with 16 bases lying between them. CDR3 length: 14 residues. Germline values: CDR1 SGHTS, CDR2 YDEGEE. For the CDR3, the DNA is TGTGCCAGCAGACCCGCTGCGCCAAGGGAGACCCAGTACTTC. This sequence encodes CASRPAAPRETQYF.

This clonotype was observed at least ten times. A read error may account for a junction end that differs from germline. The chain links TRBV4-1 to TRBJ2-7; a possible D gene is TRBD1 (6 bases). CDR1 MGHRA and CDR2 YSYEKL come from the germline V gene. The CDR3 contains 13 residues. The DNA for the CDR3 is TGTGCCAGCAGCCAAGTAGGGGGATACGAGCAGTACTTC. It codes for CASSQVGGYEQYF.

This clonotype showed up many times. The chain couples TRBV28 to TRBJ1-4; 7 bases align to TRBD1. Germline CDR1 reads MDHEN; CDR2 reads SYDVKM. J was trimmed by 5 bases and V by 2 bases; bases with no gene match: 2. This CDR3 has 14 residues. The CDR3 loop is CASSLGTVNEKLFF. CDR3 in DNA: TGTGCCAGCAGTTTAGGGACAGTGAATGAAAAACTGTTTTTT.

Points on this clonotype: Given a far larger clone just one base away, this is likely a sequencing read error. The V gene is TRBV7-8, the J gene TRBJ1-2; 7 nucleotides align to TRBD1. Per germline, CDR1 SGHVS and CDR2 FQNEAQ. The CDR3 spans 13 residues. The trim removed 6 bases at V and 6 bases at J, leaving 7 bases unmatched. This CDR3 reads CASRDRQGDGYTF. The CDR3, as DNA: TGTGCCAGCAGGGACAGACAGGGCGATGGCTACACCTTC.

This clonotype was counted at least ten times. The rearrangement joins TRBV4-1 to TRBJ1-2, with 9 bases lining up with TRBD1. CDR3 size: 17 residues. The J segment lost 0 bases and the V segment lost 0 bases, leaving 5 bases of the junction unmatched. The germline V gene has CDR1 MGHRA and CDR2 YSYEKL. The CDR3 region is CASSQDFGTGTNYGYTF. CDR3 nucleotides: TGCGCCAGCAGCCAAGATTTCGGGACAGGGACTAACTATGGCTACACCTTC.

This clonotype occurred many times. The chain couples TRBV9 to TRBJ2-7, with 10 bases identical to TRBD1. J gave up 2 bases and V 0 bases, and 2 bases lay outside the gene matches. Per germline, CDR1 SGDLS and CDR2 YYNGEE. There are 15 residues in the CDR3. CDR3 coding DNA: TGTGCCAGCAGCGTAGCGGGACAGGGGCCCTACGAGCAGTACTTC. This sequence encodes CASSVAGQGPYEQYF.

This clonotype was counted at least ten times. The chain uses TRBV5-1 and TRBJ2-1; 13 positions match TRBD2. Losses at the gene ends were 4 bases for V and 9 bases for J; bases not matched to a gene: 13. CDR1 and CDR2 (germline): SGHRS, YFSETQ. This CDR3 contains 17 residues. This chain's CDR3 is CASSPTTSGGAMGEQFF. CDR3 coding DNA: TGCGCCAGCAGCCCGACAACTAGCGGGGGGGCCATGGGTGAGCAGTTCTTC.

This clonotype appeared many times. V is TRBV6-1 and J is TRBJ1-6, with a weak D call TRBD1 (6 bases). Germline V gene lookup returns CDR1 MNHNS and CDR2 SASEGT. V lost 10 bases to trimming and J lost 7 bases, with 17 bases between them. The CDR3 is 14 residues long. The CDR3 protein is CATNDRDTNSPLHF. The DNA for the CDR3 is TGTGCCACTAACGACCGGGACACAAATTCACCCCTCCACTTT.

Regarding this clonotype: It is likely a read error: a sequence one base away is far more abundant. The conserved phenylalanine or tryptophan normally closing the CDR3 is absent here, so this likely arose from a read error. The rearrangement uses TRBV6-4 and TRBJ2-7; D assignment may be TRBD1 or TRBD2 (6 bases each). V gave up 10 bases and J gave up 4 bases, with 17 bases separating them. The CDR3 loop spans 13 amino acids. Germline V gene lookup returns CDR1 MRHNA and CDR2 SNTAGT. The CDR3 DNA follows: TGTGCCACAGCAGAGACGGGGGCGTACGAGCAGTACTTA. Translated: CATAETGAYEQYL.

As for this clonotype: The junction departs from the called germline gene at one end, perhaps through a read error. V usage is TRBV7-9 and J usage is TRBJ2-3; TRBD2 aligns across 9 bases. Germline CDR1 and CDR2: SEHNR and FQNEAQ (reference sequence). CDR3 length equals 14 residues. CDR3 loop: CASSSSGVTDSQYF. Written as DNA, the CDR3 is TGTGCCAGCAGCTCTAGCGGGGTCACAGATTCGCAGTATTTT.